This record concerns one T cell receptor beta chain sequence. Memory CD4+ T cells were sorted as all CD4+ cells except CD45RA+CCR7+CD95- naive cells, over 98% pure. This specimen comes from a study of human CD4 T cells and Enterobacteriaceae. TCRdb keeps only in-frame clones here, not all; method: immunoSEQ multiplex PCR. The table has about 27,000 clones, roughly 80% seen once. The receptor was derived from a human donor in good health. Source material: memory CD4+ T cells from blood.

The CDR3 nucleotides are TGTGCCAGCAGTAGGGGGATTAATGAAAAACTGTTTTTT. Translated: CASSRGINEKLFF. The chain joins TRBV14 to TRBJ1-4; D might be TRBD1 (6 bases). Germline V gene sequence: CDR1 SGHDN, CDR2 FVKESK. CDR3 length: 13 residues. The V end lost 6 bases, the J end lost 4 bases, and 9 bases lay between the germline ends.